The entry below describes one T cell receptor (beta chain). Its specificity is unknown. V gave up 3 bases and J gave up 3 bases, with 10 bases separating them. Per the germline V gene, CDR1 is SGHKS and CDR2 is YYEKEE (reference sequence). The CDR3 length is 13 residues. 13 Jbeta primers and 60 Vbeta primers were used for the PCR. Some clones are missing from TCRdb's copy, which holds only in-frame ones; the method was immunoSEQ multiplex PCR. Of approximately 100,000 clones listed, around 80% are singletons. These data are taken from a study of cytomegalovirus exposure and HLA in healthy donors. Notes on the study in general: Among TCR beta chains of equal frequency, HLA-associated ones were more clonally expanded in a later analysis.

Material: PBMCs. The TCR was taken from a man between 40 and 49 years old in good health and CMV-seronegative. The chain has TRBV5-5 and TRBJ2-7, with a tentative D call TRBD1 (6 bases). The CDR3 region has the DNA TGTGCCAGCAGCTGGTCAGGGGACTACGAGCAGTACTTC. Amino acid sequence: CASSWSGDYEQYF.